One T cell receptor beta chain is described in this entry. Its recognized antigen is unknown. Base-call qualities are not available, and no considerably larger clone is one nucleotide away. The data belong to a study of control samples from healthy donors and cancer patients (dated by TCRdb to 2020 to 2022). Per the germline V gene, MNHEY is the CDR1 and SVGAGI is the CDR2. Between the V and J ends, shortened by 10 bases and 1 base respectively, the junction contains 17 bases. The CDR3 measures 14 amino acids from cysteine to phenylalanine. Only the CDR3 region is kept as DNA, spanning 42 bases read in frame from base 1. Receptor amplification or capture employed the immunoSEQ multiplex PCR assay. This is the immuneACCESS table as TCRdb keeps it, with only in-frame sequences that have V and J called. A part of the clones is gone; compared with another copy, unresolved V genes explain less than half, and the rest is unexplained. The sample table shows roughly 63,000 clones, and roughly nine tenths are seen once. Jointly, the top ten make up roughly 1.5% of the sample.

In this chain, TRBV6-5 is recombined with TRBJ2-7; the D gene cannot be named for sure. The sequence derives from a man between 40 and 49 years old with colorectal cancer. Material for sequencing was PBMCs. The bases are TGTGCCACCACCGACCGTGACCGGTCCTACGAGCAGTACTTC. It encodes CATTDRDRSYEQYF.